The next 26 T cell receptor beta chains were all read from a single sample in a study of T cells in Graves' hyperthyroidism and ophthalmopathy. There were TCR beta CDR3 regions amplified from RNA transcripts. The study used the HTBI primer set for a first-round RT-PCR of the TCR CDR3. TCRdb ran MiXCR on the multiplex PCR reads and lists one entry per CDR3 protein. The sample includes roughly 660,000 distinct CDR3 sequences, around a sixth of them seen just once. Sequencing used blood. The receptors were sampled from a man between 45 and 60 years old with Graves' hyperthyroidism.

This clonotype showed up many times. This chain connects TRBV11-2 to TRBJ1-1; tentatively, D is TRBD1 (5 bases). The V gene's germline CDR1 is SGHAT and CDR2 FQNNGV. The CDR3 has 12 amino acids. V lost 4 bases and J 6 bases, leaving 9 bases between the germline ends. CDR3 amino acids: CASSSREAEAFF. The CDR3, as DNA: TGTGCCAGCAGCTCCAGGGAGGCTGAAGCTTTCTTT. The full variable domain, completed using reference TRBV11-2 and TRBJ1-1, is EAGVAQSPRYKIIEKRQSVAFWCNPISGHATLYWYQQILGQGPKLLIQFQNNGVVDDSQLPKDRFSAERLKGVDSTLKIQPAKLEDSAVYLCASSSREAEAFFGQGTRLTVV.

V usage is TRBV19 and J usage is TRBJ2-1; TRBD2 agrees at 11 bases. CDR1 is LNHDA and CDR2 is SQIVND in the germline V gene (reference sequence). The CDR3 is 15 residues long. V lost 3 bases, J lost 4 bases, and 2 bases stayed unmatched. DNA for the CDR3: TGTGCCAGTAGTATCGGGACTAGCGGTTACAATGAGCAGTTCTTC. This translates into CASSIGTSGYNEQFF.

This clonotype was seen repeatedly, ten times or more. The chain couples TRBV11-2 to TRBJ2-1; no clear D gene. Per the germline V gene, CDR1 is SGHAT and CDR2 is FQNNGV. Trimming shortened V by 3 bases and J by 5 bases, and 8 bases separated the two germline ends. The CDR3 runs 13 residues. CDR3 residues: CASSFGRHNEQFF. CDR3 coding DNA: TGTGCCAGCAGCTTTGGACGCCACAATGAGCAGTTCTTC.

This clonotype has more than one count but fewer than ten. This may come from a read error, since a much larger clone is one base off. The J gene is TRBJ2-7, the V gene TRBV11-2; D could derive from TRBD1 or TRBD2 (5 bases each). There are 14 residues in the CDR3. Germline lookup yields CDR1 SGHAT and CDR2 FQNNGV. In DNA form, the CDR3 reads TGTGCCAGCAGGGTCGGGGCAGGGTCCTACAAGCAGTACTTC. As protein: CASRVGAGSYKQYF.

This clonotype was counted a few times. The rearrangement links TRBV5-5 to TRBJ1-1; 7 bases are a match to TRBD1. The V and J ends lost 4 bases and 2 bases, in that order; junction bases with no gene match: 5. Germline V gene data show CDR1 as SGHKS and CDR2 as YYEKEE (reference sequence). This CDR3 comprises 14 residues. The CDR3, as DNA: TGTGCCAGCAGCCAAGACAGGGCCAACACTGAAGCTTTCTTT. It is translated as CASSQDRANTEAFF.

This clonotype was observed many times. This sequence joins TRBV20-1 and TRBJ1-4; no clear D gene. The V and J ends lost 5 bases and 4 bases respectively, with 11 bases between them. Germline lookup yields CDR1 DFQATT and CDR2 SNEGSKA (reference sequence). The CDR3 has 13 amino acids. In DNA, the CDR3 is TGCAGTGCTCCAGAGACAAGTAATGAAAAACTGTTTTTT. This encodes CSAPETSNEKLFF.

In DNA form, the CDR3 reads TGCGCCAGCAGCCATCCCATACGGGACAATGAGCAGTTCTTC. This gives the protein CASSHPIRDNEQFF. The chain combines TRBV4-3 with TRBJ2-1; D remains unclear. The CDR3 has 14 amino acids. Germline V CDR1 and CDR2: LGHNA, YSLEER. Trimming took 3 bases from V and 5 from J, leaving 11 bases between them.

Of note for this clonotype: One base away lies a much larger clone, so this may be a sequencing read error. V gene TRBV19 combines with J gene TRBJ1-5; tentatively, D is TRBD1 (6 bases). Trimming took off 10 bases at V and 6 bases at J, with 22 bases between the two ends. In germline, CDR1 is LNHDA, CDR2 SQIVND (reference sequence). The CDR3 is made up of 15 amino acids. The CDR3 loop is CAISLDGTKIQPQHF. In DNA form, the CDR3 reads TGTGCCATTAGCCTCGATGGGACAAAGATTCAGCCCCAGCATTTT.

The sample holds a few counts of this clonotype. CDR3 amino acids: CASSYSTAGTYEQYF. CDR3 in DNA: TGTGCCAGCAGTTACTCGACCGCAGGAACCTACGAGCAGTACTTC. V gene TRBV6-6 combines with J gene TRBJ2-7; D gene ambiguous. CDR3 length: 15 amino acids. CDR1 and CDR2 (germline): MNHNY, SVGAGI (reference sequence). V lost 0 bases and J lost 2, with 11 bases in between.

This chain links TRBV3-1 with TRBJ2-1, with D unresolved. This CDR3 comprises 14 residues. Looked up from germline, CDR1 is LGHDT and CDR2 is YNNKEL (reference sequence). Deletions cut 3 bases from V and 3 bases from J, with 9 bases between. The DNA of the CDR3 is TGTGCCAGCAGCCATCTTGGAGTCTACAATGAGCAGTTCTTC. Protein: CASSHLGVYNEQFF.

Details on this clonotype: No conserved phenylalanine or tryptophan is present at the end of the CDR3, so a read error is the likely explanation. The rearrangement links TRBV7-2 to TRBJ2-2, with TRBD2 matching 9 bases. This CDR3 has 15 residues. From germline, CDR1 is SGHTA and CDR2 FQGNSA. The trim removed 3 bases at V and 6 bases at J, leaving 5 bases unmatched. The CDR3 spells CASSFVVAGAGELFS. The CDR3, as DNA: TGTGCCAGCAGCTTCGTGGTAGCGGGAGCCGGGGAGCTGTTTTCT.

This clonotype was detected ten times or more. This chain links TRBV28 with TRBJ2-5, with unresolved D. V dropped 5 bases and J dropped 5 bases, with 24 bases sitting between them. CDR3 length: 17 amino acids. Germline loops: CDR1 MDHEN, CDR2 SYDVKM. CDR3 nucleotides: TGTGCCAGCAGTCCCATGGCTCCAGGATGGGCACACGAGACCCAGTACTTC. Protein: CASSPMAPGWAHETQYF.

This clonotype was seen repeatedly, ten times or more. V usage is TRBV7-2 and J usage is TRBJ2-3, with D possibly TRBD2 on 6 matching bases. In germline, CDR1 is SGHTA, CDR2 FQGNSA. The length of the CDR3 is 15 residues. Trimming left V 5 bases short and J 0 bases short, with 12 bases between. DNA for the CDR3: TGTGCCAGCAGCCGTAGCGGATCTAGCACAGATACGCAGTATTTT. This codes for CASSRSGSSTDTQYF.

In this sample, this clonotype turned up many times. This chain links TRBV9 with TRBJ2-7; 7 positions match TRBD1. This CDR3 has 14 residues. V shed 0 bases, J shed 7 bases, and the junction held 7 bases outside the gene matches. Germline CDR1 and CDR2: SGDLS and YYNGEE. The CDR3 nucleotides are TGTGCCAGCAGCGTAGAGGGACAGTCTCTGGAGCAGTACTTC. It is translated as CASSVEGQSLEQYF.

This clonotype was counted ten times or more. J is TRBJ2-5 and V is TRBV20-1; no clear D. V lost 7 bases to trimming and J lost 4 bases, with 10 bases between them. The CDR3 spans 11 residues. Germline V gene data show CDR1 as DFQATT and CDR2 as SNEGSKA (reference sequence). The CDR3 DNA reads TGCAGTGAAAGAGTGGTAGAGACCCAGTACTTC. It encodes CSERVVETQYF.

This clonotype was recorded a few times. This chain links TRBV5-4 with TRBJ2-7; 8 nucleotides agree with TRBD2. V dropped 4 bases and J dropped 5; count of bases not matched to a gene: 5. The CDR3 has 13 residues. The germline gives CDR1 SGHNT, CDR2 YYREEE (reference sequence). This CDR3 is CASSEISGNEQYF. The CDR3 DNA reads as TGTGCCAGCAGCGAAATTAGCGGGAACGAGCAGTACTTC.

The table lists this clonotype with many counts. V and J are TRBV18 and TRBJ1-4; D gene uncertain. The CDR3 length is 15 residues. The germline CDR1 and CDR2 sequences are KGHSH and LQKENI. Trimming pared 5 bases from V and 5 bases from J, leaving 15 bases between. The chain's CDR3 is CASSSGRSANEKLFF. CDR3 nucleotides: TGTGCCAGCTCATCTGGACGGAGCGCGAATGAAAAACTGTTTTTT. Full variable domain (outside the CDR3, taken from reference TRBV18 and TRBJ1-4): NAGVMQNPRHLVRRRGQEARLRCSPMKGHSHVYWYRQLPEEGLKFMVYLQKENIIDESGMPKERFSAEFPKEGPSILRIQQVVRGDSAAYFCASSSGRSANEKLFFGSGTQLSVL.

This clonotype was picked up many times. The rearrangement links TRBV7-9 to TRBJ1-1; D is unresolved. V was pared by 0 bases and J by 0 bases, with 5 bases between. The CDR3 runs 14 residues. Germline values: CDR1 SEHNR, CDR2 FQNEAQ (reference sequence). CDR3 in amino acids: CASSLAMMNTEAFF. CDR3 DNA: TGTGCCAGCAGCTTAGCCATGATGAACACTGAAGCTTTCTTT.

The CDR3 spells CASSRGPRYTQYF. The CDR3 DNA follows: TGTGCCAGCAGCCGCGGACCGAGATATACGCAGTATTTT. The chain has TRBV7-2 and TRBJ2-3; no clear D. Germline V CDR1 and CDR2: SGHTA, FQGNSA. The CDR3 consists of 13 residues. Trimming took off 5 bases at V and 7 bases at J, with 13 bases between the two ends.

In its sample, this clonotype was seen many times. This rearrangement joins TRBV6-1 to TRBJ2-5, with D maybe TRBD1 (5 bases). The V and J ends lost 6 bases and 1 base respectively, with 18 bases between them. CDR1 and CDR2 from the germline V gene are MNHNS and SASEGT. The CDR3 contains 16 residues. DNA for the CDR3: TGTGCCAGCAGAAACCCCCCGACAGATTTCCAAGAGACCCAGTACTTC. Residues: CASRNPPTDFQETQYF.

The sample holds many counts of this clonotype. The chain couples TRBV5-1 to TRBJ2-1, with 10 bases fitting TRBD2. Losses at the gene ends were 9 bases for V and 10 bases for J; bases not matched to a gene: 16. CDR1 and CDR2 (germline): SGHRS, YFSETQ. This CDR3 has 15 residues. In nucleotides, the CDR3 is TGCGCCACCACTTCGGGGCTAGCGGGAGACGGAGAGCAGTTCTTC. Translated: CATTSGLAGDGEQFF.

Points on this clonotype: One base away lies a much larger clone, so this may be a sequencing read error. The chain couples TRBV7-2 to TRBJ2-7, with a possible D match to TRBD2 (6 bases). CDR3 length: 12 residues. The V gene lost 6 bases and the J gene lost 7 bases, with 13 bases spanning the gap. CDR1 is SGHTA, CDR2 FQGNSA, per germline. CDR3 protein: CASRKGAGEQYF. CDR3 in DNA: TGTGCCAGCAGGAAAGGGGCGGGAGAGCAGTACTTC.

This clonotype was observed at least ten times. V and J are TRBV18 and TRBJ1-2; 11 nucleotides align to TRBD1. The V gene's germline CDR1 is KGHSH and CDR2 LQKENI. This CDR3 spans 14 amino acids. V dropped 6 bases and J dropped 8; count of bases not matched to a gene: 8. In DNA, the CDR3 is TGTGCCAGCTCTGAACAGGGACAGGGGGTCGGCTACACCTTC. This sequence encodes CASSEQGQGVGYTF.

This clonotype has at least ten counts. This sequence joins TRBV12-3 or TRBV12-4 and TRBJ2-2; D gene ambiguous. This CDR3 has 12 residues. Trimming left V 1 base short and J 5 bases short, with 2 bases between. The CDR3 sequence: CASSLVTGELFF. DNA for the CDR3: TGTGCCAGCAGTTTAGTTACCGGGGAGCTGTTTTTT.

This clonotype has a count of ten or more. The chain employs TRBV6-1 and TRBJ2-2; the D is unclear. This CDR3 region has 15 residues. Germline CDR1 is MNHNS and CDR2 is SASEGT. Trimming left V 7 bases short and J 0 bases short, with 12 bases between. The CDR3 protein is CASNRLIANTGELFF. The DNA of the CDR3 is TGTGCCAGCAATCGGCTGATTGCGAACACCGGGGAGCTGTTTTTT.

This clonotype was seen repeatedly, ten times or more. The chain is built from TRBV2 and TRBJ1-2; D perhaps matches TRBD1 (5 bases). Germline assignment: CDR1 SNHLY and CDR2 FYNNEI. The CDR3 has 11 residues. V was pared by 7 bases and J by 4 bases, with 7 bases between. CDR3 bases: TGTGCCAGCACGGGGCTCTATGGCTACACCTTC. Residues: CASTGLYGYTF.